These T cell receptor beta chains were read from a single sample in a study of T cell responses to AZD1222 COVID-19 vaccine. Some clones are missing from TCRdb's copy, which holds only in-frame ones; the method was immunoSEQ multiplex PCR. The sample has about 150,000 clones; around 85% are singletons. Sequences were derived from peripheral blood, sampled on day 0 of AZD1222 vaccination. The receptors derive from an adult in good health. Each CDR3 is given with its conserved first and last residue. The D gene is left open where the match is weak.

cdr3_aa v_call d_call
CASSLGGPRVEAFF TRBV7-8 NA
CASSIAGQGENTEAFF TRBV19 TRBD1
CASSSGLRTDTQYF TRBV6-5 NA
CASSWTDYSYEQYF TRBV6-2/TRBV6-3 NA
CASSFYFLTSTDTQYF TRBV28 NA
CASSYSSAGTGAGYTF TRBV6-6 TRBD1
CASSYSPGMYGEKLFF TRBV6-5 NA
CASKTEYNSPLHF TRBV12-3/TRBV12-4 NA
CASSSRYEQYF TRBV7-2 NA
CASSLRGGSYNEQFF TRBV7-2 NA
CASSESILARGSGGSYNEQFF TRBV10-1 NA
CAWEPGGNQPQHF TRBV30 TRBD1